Described below is a single T cell receptor beta chain sequence and its context. The data derive from a study of T cell responses to AZD1222 COVID-19 vaccine. Profiling relied on immunoSEQ multiplex PCR, and the TCRdb table lists in-frame clones only, not all of them. The repertoire has around 140,000 clones, roughly 85% of them found once; the top ten carry approximately 8%. CDR3 length: 14 residues. CDR1 is SEHNR, CDR2 FQNEAQ, per germline (reference sequence). Losses at the gene ends were 5 bases for V and 4 bases for J; bases not matched to a gene: 6. This chain connects TRBV7-9 to TRBJ2-5; 8 nucleotides line up with TRBD1. This receptor was obtained from an adult in good health. Sequenced material: peripheral blood, taken on day 0 of AZD1222 vaccination. CDR3 residues: CASSLTGGRETQYF. For the CDR3, the DNA is TGTGCCAGCAGCCTTACAGGGGGACGAGAGACCCAGTACTTC.